The entry below gives a single TCR beta chain sequence along with its context. This clone's antigen is unknown. Base qualities are not at hand, and no much larger clone is one base apart. This sample stems from a study of TIL therapy for anti-PD-1-resistant metastatic lung cancer (dated by TCRdb to about 2021). Looking at the study overall: Enrolled patients had a median age of approximately 49 years (range about 38-80) and a median tumor PD-L1 proportion score of less than 7%. Most of the cohort had lung adenocarcinoma, a few tumors were EGFR-mutant and two were ALK-rearranged, and half of the patients were current or former smokers. T cell receptor beta sequencing of tumor and peripheral blood served to follow clonotypes across the tumor, the expanded TIL product, and serial blood samples. Across the cohort, whole-exome sequencing showed a median non-synonymous tumor mutation burden of roughly 1.5 mutations per megabase. What the authors observed across the whole study: The study protocol defined all tumor marker inferences as exploratory. The cohort was highly selected, with more treatment-naive, never-smoker and oncogene-addicted patients than typical, limiting generalizability. Higher clonality and lower diversity were observed in expanded TIL cultures than in baseline intratumoral T cells (median clonality around 6% vs 30%, p < 0.0001). Clonal turnover during TIL culture was high, and many clones enriched in the product were not detected in the baseline tumor, suggesting clonal contraction rather than faithful expansion.

The sample's time point label, in plain terms: pre-treatment sample, taken before nivolumab and TIL therapy. Baseline tumor samples were excised metastases, mostly pleural nodules or supraclavicular lymph nodes, from the same resection used to grow TIL. Tumors were collected before any PD-1/PD-L1 blockade, after which patients were given nivolumab, and patients who progressed were given lymphodepletion, an infusion of expanded TIL and IL-2. Between October 2017 and early 2020, a dual-center phase I trial enrolled adults who had stage 4 NSCLC. Samples came from a single-arm, open-label phase I trial of tumor-infiltrating lymphocyte therapy with nivolumab in advanced non-small cell lung cancer. For each resected tumor, portions were snap-frozen in liquid nitrogen and kept at -80 degrees C. Tumor regions of interest were selected on H&E sections by laser-capture macrodissection, were pulverized into roughly 16 mg aliquots, and were extracted with Qiagen Allprep kits.

TCR beta CDR3 regions were amplified from genomic DNA with the immunoSEQ v3 hsTCRB kit using bias-controlled multiplex PCR. TCR libraries were sequenced on an Illumina NextSeq 500 to about 2 million read pairs for survey level or 5-6 million for deep level. The original methods were these. V, D and J genes were assigned, non-productive sequences were removed, and clonality was reported by immunoSEQ Analyzer software. To compare repertoires between infused TIL and blood, productive Simpson clonality was used along with the Morisita overlap index of productive TRB rearrangements. Drawn from immuneACCESS, this table holds only the in-frame rearrangements with V and J called that TCRdb kept. Clones are partly lost; checked studies trace under half to an unresolved V gene and leave the rest unexplained. From that table come the V and J calls and clone size; the DNA was used to work out D and trimming. Present in this sample are 25,000 to 30,000 clones, roughly three fifths of which were seen just once. The ten largest clones represent about 16% of the sample.

Inclusive of the bounding cysteine and phenylalanine, the CDR3 is 15 residues long. Just CDR3 DNA is preserved here, 45 bases in frame from base 1. CDR1 SNHLY and CDR2 FYNNEI were looked up in the germline V gene. The germline V and J ends show losses of 6 bases and 2 bases respectively, and no gene match explains 5 bases of the junction. The sample in question was tumor tissue, obtained at baseline. This clonotype was sampled from a woman aged 30 to 85 with non-small cell lung cancer. The sequence is built from TRBV2 and TRBJ2-1, and 9 bases in between align with TRBD2. The encoded CDR3 is CASRGSGRAYNEQFF. In nucleotide form, the sequence is TGTGCCAGCAGGGGTAGCGGGAGAGCCTACAATGAGCAGTTCTTC.